One and the same sample provided the 2 T cell receptor beta chains below, sequenced in a study of blood T cell repertoires in COVID-19 (dated by TCRdb to the early 2020s). Library preparation employed the immunoSEQ multiplex PCR assay. TCRdb limited this immuneACCESS table to in-frame rearrangements with V and J called. A share of clones is missing; checked studies link under half to unresolved V genes, and the rest is unexplained. This sample has around 240,000 clones in its table, and about 85% of those were observed once. Over 0.95% of the sample belongs to the ten largest clones. Material for sequencing was peripheral blood. Receptor source: a man aged 40-49 years with acute or convalescent COVID-19.

The chain recombines TRBV29-1 with TRBJ2-3, with TRBD1 matching 8 bases. With 4 bases clipped from V and 0 bases from J, the junction kept 6 bases outside the gene matches. The CDR3 is 15 amino acids. Germline values: CDR1 SQVTM, CDR2 ANQGSEA. The CDR3: CSVAGTGSSTDTQYF. CDR3 coding DNA: TGCAGCGTTGCGGGGACAGGCAGTAGCACAGATACGCAGTATTTT.

V gene TRBV5-1 combines with J gene TRBJ2-3; D is possibly TRBD1 (5 bases). The germline V and J ends were trimmed by 6 bases and 4 bases, with 12 bases remaining between them. CDR3 size: 13 residues. Germline V gives CDR1 SGHRS, CDR2 YFSETQ. In nucleotides, the CDR3 is TGCGCCAGCAATTCAGGGTTCGCAGATACGCAGTATTTT. This sequence encodes CASNSGFADTQYF.